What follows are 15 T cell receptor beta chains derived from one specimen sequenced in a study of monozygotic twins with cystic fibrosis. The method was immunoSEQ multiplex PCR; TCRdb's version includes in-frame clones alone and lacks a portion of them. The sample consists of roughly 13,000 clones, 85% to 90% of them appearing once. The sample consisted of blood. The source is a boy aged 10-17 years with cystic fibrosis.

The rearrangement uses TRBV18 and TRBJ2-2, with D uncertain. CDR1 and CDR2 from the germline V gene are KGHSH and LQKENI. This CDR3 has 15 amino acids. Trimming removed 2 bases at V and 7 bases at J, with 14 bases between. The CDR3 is CASSPYGFEGGELFF. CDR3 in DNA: TGTGCCAGCTCACCATATGGGTTTGAAGGCGGGGAGCTGTTTTTT.

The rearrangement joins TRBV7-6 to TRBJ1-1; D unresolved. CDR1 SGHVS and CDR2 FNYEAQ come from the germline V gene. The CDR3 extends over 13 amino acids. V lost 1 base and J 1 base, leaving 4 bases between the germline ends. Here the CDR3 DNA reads TGTGCCAGCAGCTTAGACGAGAACACTGAAGCTTTCTTT. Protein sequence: CASSLDENTEAFF.

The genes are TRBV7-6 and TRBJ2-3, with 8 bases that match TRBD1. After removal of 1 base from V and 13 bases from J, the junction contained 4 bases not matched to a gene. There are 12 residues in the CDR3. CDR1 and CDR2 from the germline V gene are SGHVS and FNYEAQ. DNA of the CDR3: TGTGCCAGCAGCTTAGACCAGGGGGCAAAGTATTTT. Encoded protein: CASSLDQGAKYF.

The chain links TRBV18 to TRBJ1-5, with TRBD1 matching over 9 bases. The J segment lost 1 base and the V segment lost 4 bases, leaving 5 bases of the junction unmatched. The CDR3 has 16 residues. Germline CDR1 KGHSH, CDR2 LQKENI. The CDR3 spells CASSQTGGLSNQPQHF. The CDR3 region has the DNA TGTGCCAGCTCACAGACAGGGGGGTTAAGCAATCAGCCCCAGCATTTT.

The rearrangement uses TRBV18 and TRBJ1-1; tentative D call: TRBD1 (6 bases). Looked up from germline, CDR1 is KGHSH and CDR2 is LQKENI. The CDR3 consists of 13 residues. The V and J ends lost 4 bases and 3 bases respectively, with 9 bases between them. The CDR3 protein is CASSLQGDTEAFF. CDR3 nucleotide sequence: TGTGCCAGCTCACTACAGGGCGACACTGAAGCTTTCTTT.

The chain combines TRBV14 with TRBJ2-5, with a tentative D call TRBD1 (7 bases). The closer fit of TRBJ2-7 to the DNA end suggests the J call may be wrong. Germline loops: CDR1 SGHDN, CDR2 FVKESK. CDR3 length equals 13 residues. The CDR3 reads CASSPRDSYEQYF. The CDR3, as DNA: TGTGCCAGCAGCCCGCGGGACAGCTACGAGCAGTACTTC.

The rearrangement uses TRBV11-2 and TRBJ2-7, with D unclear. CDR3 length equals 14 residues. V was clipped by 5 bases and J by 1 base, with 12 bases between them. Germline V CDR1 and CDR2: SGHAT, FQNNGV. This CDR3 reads CASSAQYASYEQYF. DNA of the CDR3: TGTGCCAGCAGCGCCCAGTACGCATCCTACGAGCAGTACTTC.

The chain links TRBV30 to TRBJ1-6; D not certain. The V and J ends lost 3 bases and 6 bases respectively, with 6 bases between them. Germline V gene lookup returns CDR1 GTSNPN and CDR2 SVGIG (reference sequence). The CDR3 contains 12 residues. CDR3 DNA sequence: TGTGCCTGGAGGCAGACTAATTCACCCCTCCACTTT. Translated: CAWRQTNSPLHF.

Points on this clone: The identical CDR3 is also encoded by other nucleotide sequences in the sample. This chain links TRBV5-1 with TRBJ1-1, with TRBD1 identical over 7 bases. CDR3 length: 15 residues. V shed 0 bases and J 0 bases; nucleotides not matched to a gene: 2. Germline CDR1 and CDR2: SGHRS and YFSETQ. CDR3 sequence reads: CASSLATGMNTEAFF. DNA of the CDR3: TGCGCCAGCAGCTTGGCGACAGGGATGAACACTGAAGCTTTCTTT.

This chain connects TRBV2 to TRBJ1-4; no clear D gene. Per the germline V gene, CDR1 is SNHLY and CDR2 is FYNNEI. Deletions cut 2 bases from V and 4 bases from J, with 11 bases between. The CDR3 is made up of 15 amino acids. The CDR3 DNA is TGTGCCAGCAGTGAAATATCGGGAATTAATGAAAAACTGTTTTTT. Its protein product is CASSEISGINEKLFF.

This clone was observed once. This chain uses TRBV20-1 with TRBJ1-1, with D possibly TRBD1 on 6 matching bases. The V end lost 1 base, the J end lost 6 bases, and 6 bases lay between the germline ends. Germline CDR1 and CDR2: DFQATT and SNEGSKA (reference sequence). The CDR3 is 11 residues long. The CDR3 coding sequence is TGCAGTGCTAGAGGACAGGCTGAAGCTTTCTTT. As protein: CSARGQAEAFF.

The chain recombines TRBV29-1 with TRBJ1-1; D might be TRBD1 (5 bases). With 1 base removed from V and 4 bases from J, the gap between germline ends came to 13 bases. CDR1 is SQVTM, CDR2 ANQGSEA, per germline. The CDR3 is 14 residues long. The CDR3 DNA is TGCAGCGTTGAAGGGCAGCAGGGCGCCACTGAAGCTTTCTTT. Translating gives CSVEGQQGATEAFF.

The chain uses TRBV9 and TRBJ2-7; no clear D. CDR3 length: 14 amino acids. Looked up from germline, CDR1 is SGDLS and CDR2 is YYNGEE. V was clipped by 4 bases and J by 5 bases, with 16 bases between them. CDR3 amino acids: CASSPMTELNEQYF. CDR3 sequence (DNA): TGTGCCAGCAGCCCTATGACTGAACTCAACGAGCAGTACTTC.

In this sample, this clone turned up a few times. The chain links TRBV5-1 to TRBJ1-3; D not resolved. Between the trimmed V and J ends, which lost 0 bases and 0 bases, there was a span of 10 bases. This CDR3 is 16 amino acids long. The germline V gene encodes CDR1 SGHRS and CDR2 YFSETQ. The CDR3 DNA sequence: TGCGCCAGCAGCTTGGTGTCGGGTAACTCTGGAAACACCATATATTTT. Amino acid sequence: CASSLVSGNSGNTIYF. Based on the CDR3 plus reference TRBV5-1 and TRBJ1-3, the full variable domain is KAGVTQTPRYLIKTRGQQVTLSCSPISGHRSVSWYQQTPGQGLQFLFEYFSETQRNKGNFPGRFSGRQFSNSRSEMNVSTLELGDSALYLCASSLVSGNSGNTIYFGEGSWLTVV.

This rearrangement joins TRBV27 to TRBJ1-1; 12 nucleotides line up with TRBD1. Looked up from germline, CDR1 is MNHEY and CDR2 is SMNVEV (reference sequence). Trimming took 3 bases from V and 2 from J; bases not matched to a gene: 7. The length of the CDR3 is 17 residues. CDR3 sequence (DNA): TGTGCCAGCAGTTTCGCCGGGACAGGGGGCGTCAACACTGAAGCTTTCTTT. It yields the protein CASSFAGTGGVNTEAFF.